The 24 T cell receptor beta chains below were found in one sample sequenced in a study of CD8 T cells in ankylosing spondylitis. Each CDR3 protein gets one entry after TCRdb re-called the 5' RACE reads with MiXCR. The sample records 150,000 to 200,000 distinct CDR3 sequences, 13% being singletons. The sample was blood, either unsorted or a sorted T cell fraction (not recorded which). The receptors derive from a female donor with ankylosing spondylitis or in good health (not recorded which).

This clonotype was counted a single time. A read error may be the cause here, since a much bigger clone is one base away. The rearrangement uses TRBV29-1 and TRBJ1-1; possibly TRBD1 for D (6 bases). The CDR3 totals 13 residues. V lost 7 bases, J lost 2 bases, and 14 bases lay in between. Germline V gives CDR1 SQVTM, CDR2 ANQGSEA. The CDR3 loop is CSALTGLNTEAFF. CDR3 DNA sequence: TGCAGCGCCTTGACAGGCTTAAACACTGAAGCTTTCTTT.

V is TRBV21-1 and J is TRBJ2-3; the D call of TRBD2 is as the table states it, not checked on the DNA. TRBV21-1 represents a pseudogene. This CDR3 spans 17 amino acids. The CDR3 DNA reads TGTGCCAGCAGCAAGTCTAAAGCGGGAGGTCGCACAGATACGCAGTATTTT. Amino acids: CASSKSKAGGRTDTQYF.

In this sample, this clonotype turned up many times. V and J are TRBV20-1 and TRBJ2-3; TRBD2 agrees at 13 bases. Trimming took 6 bases from V and 6 from J; bases not matched to a gene: 9. From germline, CDR1 is DFQATT and CDR2 SNEGSKA (reference sequence). The length of the CDR3 is 15 residues. The DNA of the CDR3 is TGCAGTGCGAAGGTCGGGACTAGCGGGAAGGATACGCAGTATTTT. Protein product: CSAKVGTSGKDTQYF.

This clonotype was recorded at least ten times. V usage is TRBV7-9 and J usage is TRBJ1-1; D ambiguous. Deletions cut 5 bases from V and 5 bases from J, with 12 bases between. Germline assignment: CDR1 SEHNR and CDR2 FQNEAQ (reference sequence). There are 13 residues in the CDR3. The CDR3 coding sequence is TGTGCCAGCAGCCTTCCCCCTCAGACTGAAGCTTTCTTT. Translating it yields CASSLPPQTEAFF.

Ten or more counts support this clonotype. The chain carries TRBV19 and TRBJ2-1; D may be TRBD2 (5 bases). V shed 4 bases and J shed 0 bases, with 25 bases lying between them. The CDR3 loop spans 20 amino acids. Germline-derived CDR1 and CDR2 are LNHDA and SQIVND (reference sequence). The CDR3 region is CASSNLPFPGSPLSYNEQFF. For the CDR3, the DNA is TGTGCCAGTAGTAATCTTCCCTTTCCGGGGAGTCCCCTCTCCTACAATGAGCAGTTCTTC.

This chain links TRBV19 with TRBJ2-2; tentatively, D is TRBD1 (5 bases). Germline V lookup: CDR1 LNHDA, CDR2 SQIVND (reference sequence). V shed 1 base and J shed 3 bases, with 15 bases lying between them. The CDR3 is 17 residues long. The CDR3 nucleotides are TGTGCCAGTAGTATAGTACAAGTGGGGCGCGACACCGGGGAGCTGTTTTTT. Its translation: CASSIVQVGRDTGELFF.

In this sample, this clonotype turned up many times. The chain carries TRBV27 and TRBJ1-6; tentative D call: TRBD1 (6 bases). CDR1 is MNHEY, CDR2 SMNVEV, per germline (reference sequence). V shed 6 bases and J shed 7 bases, with 16 bases lying between them. This CDR3 is built from 15 residues. CDR3: CASSPLGAPNSPLHF. DNA for the CDR3: TGTGCCAGCAGCCCCCTGGGGGCGCCCAATTCACCCCTCCACTTT.

This clonotype was seen a handful of times. This chain connects TRBV5-1 to TRBJ2-3, with unresolved D. Germline lookup yields CDR1 SGHRS and CDR2 YFSETQ. With 2 bases removed from V and 5 bases from J, the gap between germline ends came to 6 bases. CDR3 length: 12 residues. CDR3 sequence reads: CASSLSVDTQYF. CDR3 DNA sequence: TGCGCCAGCAGCTTATCCGTAGATACGCAGTATTTT.

In this sample, this clonotype turned up many times. The chain combines TRBV7-9 with TRBJ2-1; the D is unclear. Trimming took off 5 bases at V and 10 bases at J, with 18 bases between the two ends. From germline, CDR1 is SEHNR and CDR2 FQNEAQ (reference sequence). This CDR3 is built from 14 residues. CDR3 sequence: CASSPRNSLSEQFF. DNA of the CDR3: TGTGCCAGCAGCCCTCGTAATTCTTTAAGCGAGCAGTTCTTC. Filled out from reference TRBV7-9 and TRBJ2-1, the complete variable domain reads DTGVSQNPRHKITKRGQNVTFRCDPISEHNRLYWYRQTLGQGPEFLTYFQNEAQLEKSRLLSDRFSAERPKGSFSTLEIQRTEQGDSAMYLCASSPRNSLSEQFFGPGTRLTVL.

A word on this clonotype: Sequence at one end of the junction differs from germline and may be a read error. The rearrangement joins TRBV4-2 to TRBJ2-3, with 11 bases fitting TRBD2. This CDR3 comprises 18 residues. Germline CDR1 and CDR2: LGHNA and YNFKEQ. In nucleotides, the CDR3 is TGTGCCAGCAGCCGCCCAAGGGGGTTGACTAGCGGGACAGACACGCAGTATTTT. Encoded protein: CASSRPRGLTSGTDTQYF.

This chain uses TRBV20-1 with TRBJ2-1, with 12 bases identical to TRBD2. The CDR3 extends over 18 amino acids. Trimming removed 3 bases from V and 0 bases from J; junction bases left unmatched: 9. The V gene's germline CDR1 is DFQATT and CDR2 SNEGSKA (reference sequence). In nucleotides, the CDR3 is TGCAGTGCTAGGGACCTAGCGGGAGGGGTCCTCTCCTACAATGAGCAGTTCTTC. Its translation: CSARDLAGGVLSYNEQFF.

This clonotype has a count of ten or more. The CDR3 loop reads CASRNRGQGLYEQYF. CDR3 sequence (DNA): TGCGCCAGCAGGAATAGGGGACAGGGGTTATACGAGCAGTACTTC. V and J are TRBV10-2 and TRBJ2-7, with TRBD1 matching over 10 bases. Germline values: CDR1 WSHSY, CDR2 SAAADI. V gave up 6 bases and J gave up 4 bases; unmatched junction bases: 9. This CDR3 comprises 15 residues.

In this sample, this clonotype turned up many times. The chain couples TRBV5-1 to TRBJ2-1; D possibly corresponds to TRBD2 (6 bases). The CDR3 covers 15 residues. Trimming shortened V by 0 bases and J by 3 bases, and 10 bases separated the two germline ends. Germline CDR1 reads SGHRS; CDR2 reads YFSETQ. The CDR3 bases are TGCGCCAGCAGCTTGGAGCGGGTTAGCTACAATGAGCAGTTCTTC. Translating gives CASSLERVSYNEQFF.

This clonotype was detected many times. The V call is TRBV24-1, the J call TRBJ2-5; D possibly matches TRBD1 or TRBD2 (6 bases each). Looked up from germline, CDR1 is KGHDR and CDR2 is SFDVKD. This CDR3 comprises 15 residues. V dropped 5 bases and J dropped 1 base, with 13 bases sitting between them. CDR3 protein: CATSAGGRVQETQYF. The CDR3 DNA sequence: TGTGCCACCAGTGCCGGGGGCAGGGTCCAAGAGACCCAGTACTTC.

In its sample, this clonotype was seen a few times. This chain connects TRBV20-1 to TRBJ2-1; weak D call: TRBD2 (5 bases). CDR3 length: 19 residues. The V and J ends lost 0 bases and 3 bases respectively, with 24 bases between them. Per germline, CDR1 DFQATT and CDR2 SNEGSKA (reference sequence). For the CDR3, the DNA is TGCAGTGCTAGAGATCATCGGGGATCGCCGGCGGCCCTCTACAATGAGCAGTTCTTC. Amino acids: CSARDHRGSPAALYNEQFF.

This clonotype was counted ten times or more. V and J are TRBV28 and TRBJ2-1; 9 positions match TRBD2. Per germline, CDR1 MDHEN and CDR2 SYDVKM. The CDR3 sequence is 16 residues long. Losses at the gene ends were 6 bases for V and 3 bases for J; bases not matched to a gene: 9. This CDR3 is CASRDLAGDLYNEQFF. CDR3 bases: TGTGCCAGCAGGGATTTAGCGGGAGATCTCTACAATGAGCAGTTCTTC.

V is TRBV25-1 and J is TRBJ2-1, with a tentative D call TRBD2 (5 bases). V gave up 1 base and J gave up 2 bases, with 6 bases separating them. Germline CDR1 and CDR2: MGHDK and SYGVNS. The CDR3 runs 14 residues. The CDR3 DNA reads TGTGCCAGCAGTGAATTCGGGGCCTACAATGAGCAGTTCTTC. Amino acid sequence: CASSEFGAYNEQFF.

The V call is TRBV20-1, the J call TRBJ1-1; 7 bases are a match to TRBD1. CDR1 DFQATT and CDR2 SNEGSKA come from the germline V gene (reference sequence). V trimming: 5 bases; J trimming: 3 bases; junction bases outside the gene matches: 12. There are 15 residues in the CDR3. In DNA form, the CDR3 reads TGCAGTGCTTCCCGCCGGGGACAGAAGGACACTGAAGCTTTCTTT. It encodes CSASRRGQKDTEAFF.

The J gene is TRBJ2-1, the V gene TRBV11-1; 8 bases are a match to TRBD2. The germline CDR1 and CDR2 sequences are SGHAT and FQDESV (reference sequence). The CDR3 has 15 amino acids. V shed 2 bases, J shed 7 bases, and the junction held 7 bases outside the gene matches. Here the CDR3 reads CASSLTREGQNEQFF. For the CDR3, the DNA is TGTGCCAGCAGCTTAACCCGGGAGGGCCAAAATGAGCAGTTCTTC.

This clonotype has ten or more counts. J is TRBJ2-1 and V is TRBV20-1, with 8 bases identical to TRBD2. V lost 4 bases and J lost 14; bases outside the gene matches: 13. This CDR3 comprises 13 residues. Per germline, CDR1 DFQATT and CDR2 SNEGSKA (reference sequence). DNA for the CDR3: TGCAGTGCTACCCCCCCGGGACTAGTTCAGAAGTTCTTC. This sequence encodes CSATPPGLVQKFF.

In its sample, this clonotype ranks as medium-sized (0.01 to 0.1%). This chain links TRBV28 with TRBJ1-2, with a possible D match to TRBD1 (6 bases). Germline V gene lookup returns CDR1 MDHEN and CDR2 SYDVKM. CDR3 length equals 16 residues. Trimming shortened V by 6 bases and J by 4 bases, and 21 bases separated the two germline ends. In nucleotides, the CDR3 is TGTGCCAGCAGCACGGAGTATGGGACACGCCTCTATGGCTACACCTTC. Protein product: CASSTEYGTRLYGYTF.

V is TRBV7-9 and J is TRBJ2-1, with unresolved D. CDR1 is SEHNR, CDR2 FQNEAQ, per germline (reference sequence). The V and J ends lost 2 bases and 0 bases respectively, with 14 bases between them. There are 17 residues in the CDR3. CDR3 DNA sequence: TGTGCCAGCAGCTTATTTCCGCCGATTAGCTCCTACAATGAGCAGTTCTTC. This translates into CASSLFPPISSYNEQFF.

This clonotype was observed many times. The rearrangement uses TRBV20-1 and TRBJ2-7; D is perhaps TRBD1 (6 bases). Germline assignment: CDR1 DFQATT and CDR2 SNEGSKA (reference sequence). V lost 5 bases and J 5 bases, leaving 10 bases between the germline ends. This CDR3 is 11 amino acids long. CDR3 residues: CSAQGWNEQYF. The CDR3 nucleotides read TGCAGTGCTCAGGGGTGGAACGAGCAGTACTTC.

In its sample, this clonotype was seen many times. The chain employs TRBV29-1 and TRBJ2-1, with D maybe TRBD1 (6 bases). V lost 6 bases, J lost 2 bases, and 14 bases lay in between. The CDR3 runs to 14 residues. From germline, CDR1 is SQVTM and CDR2 ANQGSEA. CDR3 in amino acids: CSVPSQGPYNEQFF. CDR3 nucleotides: TGCAGCGTCCCGTCACAGGGACCCTACAATGAGCAGTTCTTC.